The 25 T cell receptor beta chains in this list originate from one sample, sequenced in a study of a mutant IDH1 vaccine in newly diagnosed glioma. Their cognate antigens are unknown. Described time point: week 5, during vaccination. All doses held 300 ug of mutant IDH1 20-mer peptide, with topical imiquimod. Sequencing used immunoSEQ multiplex PCR; TCRdb keeps in-frame clones, though not all of them. This table holds around 56,000 clones, 82% found once. Here the sequenced sample was PBMCs, taken from a glioma patient whose treatment included an IDH1 peptide vaccine. Receptors were obtained from a woman younger than 30 with glioma. Some clones in this sample may be carry-over from other donors' samples.

V gene TRBV5-6 combines with J gene TRBJ1-2, with a possible D match to TRBD1 (5 bases). V lost 4 bases to trimming and J lost 1 base, with 8 bases between them. The CDR3 extends over 13 amino acids. Per germline, CDR1 SGHDT and CDR2 YYEEEE. The CDR3 loop reads CASSRQSNYGYTF. The CDR3 region has the DNA TGTGCCAGCAGCCGACAGAGTAACTATGGCTACACCTTC.

This clone was observed a few times. This chain joins TRBV2 and TRBJ2-7; TRBD1 matches at 7 bases. The V gene's germline CDR1 is SNHLY and CDR2 FYNNEI. Trimming took 6 bases from V and 2 from J; bases not matched to a gene: 4. The CDR3 runs to 13 residues. As DNA, the CDR3 is TGTGCCAGCAGAGGACAGGCGACCTACGAGCAGTACTTC. Translating it yields CASRGQATYEQYF.

V and J are TRBV27 and TRBJ2-7, with 9 bases matching TRBD2. This CDR3 has 17 amino acids. V shed 5 bases and J 0 bases; nucleotides not matched to a gene: 11. Per germline, CDR1 MNHEY and CDR2 SMNVEV (reference sequence). The CDR3 is CASSIHGTSSLSYEQYF. DNA for the CDR3: TGTGCCAGCAGTATCCACGGGACTAGCTCTCTCTCCTACGAGCAGTACTTC.

This clone came up a few times. The chain carries TRBV5-1 and TRBJ2-6; a possible D gene is TRBD2 (5 bases). This CDR3 contains 15 residues. Trimming shortened V by 4 bases and J by 0 bases, and 8 bases separated the two germline ends. Germline CDR1 reads SGHRS; CDR2 reads YFSETQ. This CDR3 reads CASSSGPSGANVLTF. CDR3 nucleotides: TGCGCCAGCAGCAGCGGACCCTCTGGGGCCAACGTCCTGACTTTC.

The chain combines TRBV6-5 with TRBJ1-1; D remains unclear. CDR1 is MNHEY and CDR2 is SVGAGI in the germline V gene. V was clipped by 4 bases and J by 0 bases, with 3 bases between them. This CDR3 is 12 amino acids long. The CDR3 sequence is CASSFMNTEAFF. CDR3 nucleotides: TGTGCCAGCAGTTTTATGAACACTGAAGCTTTCTTT.

The chain employs TRBV5-8 and TRBJ2-5; D is ambiguous. The CDR3 consists of 14 residues. Germline V gives CDR1 SGHTS, CDR2 YDEGEE. The V and J ends lost 2 bases and 0 bases respectively, with 8 bases between them. The CDR3 sequence is CASSFVGYQETQYF. In DNA, the CDR3 is TGTGCCAGCAGCTTTGTAGGGTACCAAGAGACCCAGTACTTC.

The rearrangement links TRBV5-4 to TRBJ2-7; the match to TRBD2 covers 9 bases. J lost 6 bases, V lost 1 base, and 14 bases had no gene match. The V gene's germline CDR1 is SGHNT and CDR2 YYREEE (reference sequence). The length of the CDR3 is 17 residues. The CDR3 DNA reads TGTGCCAGCAGCTTGATTGGGACCCTAGCGGGGTTTGGCGAGCAGTACTTC. Its translation is CASSLIGTLAGFGEQYF. The full variable domain, completed using reference TRBV5-4 and TRBJ2-7, is ETGVTQSPTHLIKTRGQQVTLRCSSQSGHNTVSWYQQALGQGPQFIFQYYREEENGRGNFPPRFSGLQFPNYSSELNVNALELDDSALYLCASSLIGTLAGFGEQYFGPGTRLTVT.

This chain connects TRBV14 to TRBJ2-3, with 8 bases that match TRBD1. Trimming took 1 base from V and 7 from J; bases not matched to a gene: 10. The CDR3 is made up of 16 amino acids. Germline CDR1 reads SGHDN; CDR2 reads FVKESK. CDR3 DNA sequence: TGTGCCAGCAGCCAAGGGAGGCAGGGGGCGACGCATACGCAGTATTTT. It is translated as CASSQGRQGATHTQYF.

This chain uses TRBV7-9 with TRBJ2-7; 7 bases agree with TRBD2. The CDR3 length is 15 residues. Germline CDR1 is SEHNR and CDR2 is FQNEAQ (reference sequence). V lost 5 bases to trimming and J lost 0 bases; unmatched junction nucleotides: 7. The CDR3 spells CASSGGRAFSYEQYF. Here the CDR3 DNA reads TGTGCCAGCAGCGGAGGGAGGGCCTTCTCCTACGAGCAGTACTTC.

The chain recombines TRBV27 with TRBJ1-2; D is unresolved. V was clipped by 0 bases and J by 8 bases, with 16 bases between them. This CDR3 spans 15 amino acids. Germline V lookup: CDR1 MNHEY, CDR2 SMNVEV (reference sequence). CDR3 region: CASSLSPPSVFGYTF. CDR3 DNA: TGTGCCAGCAGTTTATCTCCCCCCTCGGTTTTCGGCTACACCTTC.

The chain links TRBV11-3 to TRBJ2-6; maybe TRBD1 (6 bases). The CDR3 extends over 17 amino acids. With 4 bases removed from V and 0 bases from J, the gap between germline ends came to 13 bases. Germline CDR1 is SGHNT and CDR2 is YENEEA. CDR3 nucleotide sequence: TGTGCCAGCAGCTCAGGGGTCCTTCTCTCTGGGGCCAACGTCCTGACTTTC. Translation gives CASSSGVLLSGANVLTF.

The chain combines TRBV25-1 with TRBJ2-5; D is uncertain. The J call could be wrong; TRBJ2-7 is a better fit for the DNA end. The CDR3 sequence is 12 residues long. Germline values: CDR1 MGHDK, CDR2 SYGVNS. In DNA, the CDR3 is TGTGCCAGCAGTGAATTAGATTACGAGCAGTACTTC. It translates to CASSELDYEQYF.

This clone has just a few counts. This rearrangement joins TRBV11-3 to TRBJ2-7; no firm D call. The CDR3 runs to 13 residues. Trimming took off 2 bases at V and 5 bases at J, with 10 bases between the two ends. Germline values: CDR1 SGHNT, CDR2 YENEEA. The CDR3: CASSLTRWDEQYF. The CDR3 nucleotides read TGTGCCAGCAGCTTAACCCGCTGGGACGAGCAGTACTTC.

V and J are TRBV9 and TRBJ2-7, with unresolved D. The ends were cut back, 0 bases at V and 2 bases at J, with 9 bases in the middle. This CDR3 is built from 14 residues. Germline CDR1 reads SGDLS; CDR2 reads YYNGEE. The CDR3 nucleotides read TGTGCCAGCAGCGTAGGGGGTCCTACCTACGAGCAGTACTTC. Translating gives CASSVGGPTYEQYF.

This chain's CDR3 is CASRGVGASYGYTF. The CDR3 DNA sequence: TGTGCCAGCAGGGGGGTTGGGGCTAGCTATGGCTACACCTTC. V usage is TRBV25-1 and J usage is TRBJ1-2; D is possibly TRBD1 (5 bases). The CDR3 covers 14 residues. Germline V gives CDR1 MGHDK, CDR2 SYGVNS. The V end was cut by 6 bases, the J end by 4 bases, with 15 bases between.

V gene TRBV7-8 combines with J gene TRBJ1-1; no firm D call. The V end lost 5 bases, the J end lost 4 bases, and 11 bases lay between the germline ends. The CDR3 loop spans 13 amino acids. The germline V gene has CDR1 SGHVS and CDR2 FQNEAQ. CDR3 coding DNA: TGTGCCAGCAGCCCTAAAATAGGCACTGAAGCTTTCTTT. This encodes CASSPKIGTEAFF.

This chain joins TRBV25-1 and TRBJ2-6; D gene ambiguous. CDR1 and CDR2 (germline): MGHDK, SYGVNS. The V end lost 4 bases, the J end lost 4 bases, and 5 bases lay between the germline ends. The CDR3 has 13 amino acids. The CDR3 spells CASSVPGANVLTF. In DNA, the CDR3 is TGTGCCAGCAGTGTCCCCGGGGCCAACGTCCTGACTTTC.

This clone came up once. This chain links TRBV10-3 with TRBJ2-3, with a possible D match to TRBD2 (5 bases). The CDR3 loop spans 18 amino acids. V lost 4 bases and J lost 3, with 23 bases in between. Germline V lookup: CDR1 ENHRY, CDR2 SYGVKD. CDR3 in DNA: TGTGCCATCAGTGTTCCCGACGACCGGCGGGCTATTACAGATACGCAGTATTTT. This translates into CAISVPDDRRAITDTQYF.

The chain links TRBV6-1 to TRBJ2-3; no definite D call. Germline V lookup: CDR1 MNHNS, CDR2 SASEGT. CDR3 size: 12 residues. V was shortened by 6 bases and J by 6 bases, with 10 bases between the two germline ends. The DNA for the CDR3 is TGTGCCAGCAGCCTAAGGACGGATACGCAGTATTTT. It specifies CASSLRTDTQYF.

V gene TRBV6-5 combines with J gene TRBJ2-2; tentatively, D is TRBD2 (6 bases). CDR3 length equals 13 residues. V dropped 7 bases and J dropped 1 base, with 7 bases sitting between them. Germline V lookup: CDR1 MNHEY, CDR2 SVGAGI. CDR3 sequence (DNA): TGTGCCAGCATAGCGGAGAACACCGGGGAGCTGTTTTTT. Translation: CASIAENTGELFF.

This chain connects TRBV7-9 to TRBJ1-2; D not certain. Germline V gene lookup returns CDR1 SEHNR and CDR2 FQNEAQ (reference sequence). CDR3 length: 13 residues. The germline V and J ends were trimmed by 3 bases and 7 bases, with 12 bases remaining between them. Here the CDR3 reads CASSFYWEAGYTF. In DNA, the CDR3 is TGTGCCAGCAGCTTTTATTGGGAGGCTGGCTACACCTTC.

The J gene is TRBJ2-2, the V gene TRBV5-6, with D perhaps TRBD2 (6 bases). Germline loops: CDR1 SGHDT, CDR2 YYEEEE. Trimming removed 4 bases at V and 1 base at J, with 14 bases between. The CDR3 totals 16 residues. CDR3 nucleotide sequence: TGTGCCAGCAGCAGCGGGCTCGGACTGAACACCGGGGAGCTGTTTTTT. This translates into CASSSGLGLNTGELFF.

This clone appeared a single time. The V call is TRBV27, the J call TRBJ2-7; D not certain. Germline V gives CDR1 MNHEY, CDR2 SMNVEV (reference sequence). V shed 3 bases and J shed 3 bases, with 9 bases lying between them. This CDR3 is 13 amino acids long. The CDR3 DNA reads TGTGCCAGCAGTTTCCGCGGAGACTACGAGCAGTACTTC. This encodes CASSFRGDYEQYF.

The V gene is TRBV7-9, the J gene TRBJ2-7; the match to TRBD2 covers 7 bases. Per the germline V gene, CDR1 is SEHNR and CDR2 is FQNEAQ (reference sequence). The CDR3 length is 14 residues. V gave up 5 bases and J gave up 4 bases; unmatched junction bases: 8. The CDR3 protein is CASSPRDGGYEQYF. The DNA of the CDR3 is TGTGCCAGCAGCCCCAGGGACGGGGGGTACGAGCAGTACTTC. Full variable domain (missing parts from reference TRBV7-9 and TRBJ2-7): DTGVSQNPRHKITKRGQNVTFRCDPISEHNRLYWYRQTLGQGPEFLTYFQNEAQLEKSRLLSDRFSAERPKGSFSTLEIQRTEQGDSAMYLCASSPRDGGYEQYFGPGTRLTVT.

This chain uses TRBV7-2 with TRBJ2-7; D ambiguous. The CDR3 is made up of 14 amino acids. The V gene lost 0 bases and the J gene lost 4 bases, with 10 bases spanning the gap. Germline V gene sequence: CDR1 SGHTA, CDR2 FQGNSA. In nucleotides, the CDR3 is TGTGCCAGCAGCTTAGCCCCGGGCCCGTACGAGCAGTACTTC. Protein: CASSLAPGPYEQYF. The whole variable domain, filled in from reference TRBV7-2 and TRBJ2-7, reads GAGVSQSPSNKVTEKGKDVELRCDPISGHTALYWYRQSLGQGLEFLIYFQGNSAPDKSGLPSDRFSAERTGGSVSTLTIQRTQQEDSAVYLCASSLAPGPYEQYFGPGTRLTVT.